This entry describes one T cell receptor beta chain. Its matching antigen is unknown. The data derive from a study of blood T cells in healthy people across ages. A second PCR, run for about 7 to 11 cycles, used a sample-barcoded 5' primer plus a J-beta primer mix. Using its own MiXCR run on the 5' RACE reads, TCRdb lists one record per CDR3 protein. There are 650,000 to 700,000 distinct CDR3 sequences in the sample; 32% occur only once, and roughly 14% lies in the top ten. Notes on the study in general: The fall in TCR beta diversity per million T cells was roughly linear with age. With naive T cell percentage, TCR beta diversity showed a strong correlation.

Investigators took 8 to 10 milliliters of peripheral blood from every donor. Per-sample yields of isolated PBMCs were at least 6.5 million. The CDR3 contains 13 residues. V dropped 2 bases and J dropped 3 bases, with 7 bases sitting between them. Germline V lookup: CDR1 MDHEN, CDR2 SYDVKM. The receptor was derived from a woman of 80 years or more in good health. This chain connects TRBV28 to TRBJ1-2; D is uncertain. Material: blood. The CDR3 here is CASSLPNDYGYTF. The CDR3 region has the DNA TGTGCCAGCAGTTTACCCAACGACTATGGCTACACCTTC.